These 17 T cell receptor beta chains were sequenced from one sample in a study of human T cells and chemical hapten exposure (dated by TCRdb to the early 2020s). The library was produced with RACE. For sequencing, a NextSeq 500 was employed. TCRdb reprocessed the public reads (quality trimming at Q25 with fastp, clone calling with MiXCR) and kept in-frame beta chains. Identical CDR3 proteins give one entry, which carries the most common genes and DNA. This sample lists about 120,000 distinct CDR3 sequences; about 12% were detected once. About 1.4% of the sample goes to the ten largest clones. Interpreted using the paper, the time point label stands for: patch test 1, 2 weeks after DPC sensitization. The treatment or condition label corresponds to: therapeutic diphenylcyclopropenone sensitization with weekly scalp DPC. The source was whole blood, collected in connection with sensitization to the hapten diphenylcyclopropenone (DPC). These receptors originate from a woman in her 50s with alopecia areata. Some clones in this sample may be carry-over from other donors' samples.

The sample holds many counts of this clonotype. CDR3 DNA: TGCAGCGCGGGACAGGCAACAGATACGCAGTATTTT. Translated: CSAGQATDTQYF. The V and J genes are TRBV29-1 and TRBJ2-3, with 8 nucleotides matching TRBD1. Trimming cost V 7 bases and J 3 bases; bases outside gene matches: 3. The CDR3 covers 12 residues. Germline-derived CDR1 and CDR2 are SQVTM and ANQGSEA.

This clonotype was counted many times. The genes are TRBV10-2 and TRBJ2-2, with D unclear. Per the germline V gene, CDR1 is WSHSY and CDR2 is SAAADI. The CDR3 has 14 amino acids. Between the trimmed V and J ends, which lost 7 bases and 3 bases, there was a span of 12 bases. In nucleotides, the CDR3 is TGCGCCAGCAAATCAAGGACGCACACCGGGGAGCTGTTTTTT. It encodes CASKSRTHTGELFF.

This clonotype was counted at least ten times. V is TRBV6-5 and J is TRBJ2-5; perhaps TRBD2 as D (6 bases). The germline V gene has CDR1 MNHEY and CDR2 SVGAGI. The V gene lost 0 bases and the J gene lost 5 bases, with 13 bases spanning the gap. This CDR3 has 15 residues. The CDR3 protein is CASSYSSPGEETQYF. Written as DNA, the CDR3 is TGTGCCAGCAGTTACTCGAGCCCGGGGGAGGAGACCCAGTACTTC.

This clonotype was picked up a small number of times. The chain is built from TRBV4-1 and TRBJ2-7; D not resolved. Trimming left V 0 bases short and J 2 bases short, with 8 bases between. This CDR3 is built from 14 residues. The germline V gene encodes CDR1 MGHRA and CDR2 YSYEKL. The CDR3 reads CASSQDGRPYEQYF. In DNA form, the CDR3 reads TGCGCCAGCAGCCAAGACGGCAGGCCCTACGAGCAGTACTTC.

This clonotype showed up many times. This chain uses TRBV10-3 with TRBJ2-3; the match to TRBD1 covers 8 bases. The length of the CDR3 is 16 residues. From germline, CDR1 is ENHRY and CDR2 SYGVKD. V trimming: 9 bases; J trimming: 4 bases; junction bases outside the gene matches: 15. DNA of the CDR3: TGTGCCATGGGCCAGCGACAGGGGTATATCGCAGATACGCAGTATTTT. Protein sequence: CAMGQRQGYIADTQYF.

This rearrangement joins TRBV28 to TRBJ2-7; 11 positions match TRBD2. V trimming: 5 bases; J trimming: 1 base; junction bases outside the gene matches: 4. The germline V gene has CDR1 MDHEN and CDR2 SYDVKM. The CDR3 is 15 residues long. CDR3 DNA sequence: TGTGCCAGCAGTACCGGGACTAGCGGTTCCTACGAGCAGTACTTC. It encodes CASSTGTSGSYEQYF.

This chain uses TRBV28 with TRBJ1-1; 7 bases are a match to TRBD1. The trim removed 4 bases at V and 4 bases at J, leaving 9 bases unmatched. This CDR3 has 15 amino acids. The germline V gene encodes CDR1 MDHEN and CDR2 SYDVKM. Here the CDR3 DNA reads TGTGCCAGCAGTTCGAAGACAGGGTGGGTCACTGAAGCTTTCTTT. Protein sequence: CASSSKTGWVTEAFF. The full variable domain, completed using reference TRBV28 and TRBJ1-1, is DVKVTQSSRYLVKRTGEKVFLECVQDMDHENMFWYRQDPGLGLRLIYFSYDVKMKEKGDIPEGYSVSREKKERFSLILESASTNQTSMYLCASSSKTGWVTEAFFGQGTRLTVV.

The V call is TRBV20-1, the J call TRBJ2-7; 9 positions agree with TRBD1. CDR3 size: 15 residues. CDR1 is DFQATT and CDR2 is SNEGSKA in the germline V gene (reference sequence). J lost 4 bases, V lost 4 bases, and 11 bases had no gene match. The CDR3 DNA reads TGCAGTGCTAATCCCGCCGGGACAGGGACTTACGAGCAGTACTTC. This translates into CSANPAGTGTYEQYF.

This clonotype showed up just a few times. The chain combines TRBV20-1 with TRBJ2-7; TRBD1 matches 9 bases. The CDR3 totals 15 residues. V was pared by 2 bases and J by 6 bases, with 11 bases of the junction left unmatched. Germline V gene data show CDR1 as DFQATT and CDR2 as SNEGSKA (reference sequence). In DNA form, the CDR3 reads TGCAGTGCTAGATCGGGGACAGGGAGAGCTATCGAGCAGTACTTC. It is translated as CSARSGTGRAIEQYF.

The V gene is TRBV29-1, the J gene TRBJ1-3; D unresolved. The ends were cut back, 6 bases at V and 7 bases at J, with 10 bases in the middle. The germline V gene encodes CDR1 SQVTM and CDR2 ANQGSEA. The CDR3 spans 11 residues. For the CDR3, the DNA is TGCAGCGTCGCCTGGAGTAACACCATATATTTT. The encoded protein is CSVAWSNTIYF.

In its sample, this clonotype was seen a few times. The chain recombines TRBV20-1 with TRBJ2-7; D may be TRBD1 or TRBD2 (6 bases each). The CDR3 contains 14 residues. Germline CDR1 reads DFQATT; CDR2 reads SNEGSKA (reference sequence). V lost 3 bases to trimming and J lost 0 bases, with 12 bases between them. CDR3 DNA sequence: TGCAGTGCTAGTAGGGGGGCCTTCTCCTACGAGCAGTACTTC. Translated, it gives CSASRGAFSYEQYF.

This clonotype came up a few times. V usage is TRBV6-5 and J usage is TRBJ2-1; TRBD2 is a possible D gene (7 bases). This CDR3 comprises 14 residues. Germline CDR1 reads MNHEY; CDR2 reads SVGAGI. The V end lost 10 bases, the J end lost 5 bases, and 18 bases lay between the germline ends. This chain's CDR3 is CATSGRGRDNEQFF. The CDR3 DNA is TGTGCCACTAGCGGCCGGGGGCGGGACAATGAGCAGTTCTTC.

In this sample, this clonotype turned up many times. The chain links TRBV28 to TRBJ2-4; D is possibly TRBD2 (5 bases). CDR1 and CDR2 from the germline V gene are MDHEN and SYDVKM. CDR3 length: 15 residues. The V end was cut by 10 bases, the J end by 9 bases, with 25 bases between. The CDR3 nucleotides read TGTGCCATCACCAGGCGTCCTCCTCCTCGGGGCATTCAGTACTTC. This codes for CAITRRPPPRGIQYF.

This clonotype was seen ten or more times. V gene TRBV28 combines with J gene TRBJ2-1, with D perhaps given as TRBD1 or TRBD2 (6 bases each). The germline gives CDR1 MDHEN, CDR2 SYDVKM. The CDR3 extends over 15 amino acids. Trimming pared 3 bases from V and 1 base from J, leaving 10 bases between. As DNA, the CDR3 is TGTGCCAGCAGTTTCCAGGGGAGGTCCTACAATGAGCAGTTCTTC. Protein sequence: CASSFQGRSYNEQFF. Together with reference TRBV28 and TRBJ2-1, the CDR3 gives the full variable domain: DVKVTQSSRYLVKRTGEKVFLECVQDMDHENMFWYRQDPGLGLRLIYFSYDVKMKEKGDIPEGYSVSREKKERFSLILESASTNQTSMYLCASSFQGRSYNEQFFGPGTRLTVL.

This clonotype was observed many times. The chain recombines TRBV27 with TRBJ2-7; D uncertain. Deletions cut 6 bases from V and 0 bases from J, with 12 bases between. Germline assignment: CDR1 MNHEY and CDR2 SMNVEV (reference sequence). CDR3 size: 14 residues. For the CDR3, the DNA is TGTGCCAGCAGCATAAGGGCCCTCTCCTACGAGCAGTACTTC. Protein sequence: CASSIRALSYEQYF.

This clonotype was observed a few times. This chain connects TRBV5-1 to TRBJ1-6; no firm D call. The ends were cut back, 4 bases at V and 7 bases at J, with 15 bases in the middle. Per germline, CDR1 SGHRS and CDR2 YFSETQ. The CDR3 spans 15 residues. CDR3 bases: TGCGCCAGCAGCAAGGACGGAATCGCAAATTCACCCCTCCACTTT. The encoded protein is CASSKDGIANSPLHF.

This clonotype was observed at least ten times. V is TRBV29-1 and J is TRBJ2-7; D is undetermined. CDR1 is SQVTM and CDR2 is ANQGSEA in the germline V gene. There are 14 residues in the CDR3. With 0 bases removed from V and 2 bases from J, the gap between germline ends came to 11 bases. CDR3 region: CSVEDEGTTYEQYF. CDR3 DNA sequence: TGCAGCGTTGAAGATGAAGGCACAACCTACGAGCAGTACTTC.